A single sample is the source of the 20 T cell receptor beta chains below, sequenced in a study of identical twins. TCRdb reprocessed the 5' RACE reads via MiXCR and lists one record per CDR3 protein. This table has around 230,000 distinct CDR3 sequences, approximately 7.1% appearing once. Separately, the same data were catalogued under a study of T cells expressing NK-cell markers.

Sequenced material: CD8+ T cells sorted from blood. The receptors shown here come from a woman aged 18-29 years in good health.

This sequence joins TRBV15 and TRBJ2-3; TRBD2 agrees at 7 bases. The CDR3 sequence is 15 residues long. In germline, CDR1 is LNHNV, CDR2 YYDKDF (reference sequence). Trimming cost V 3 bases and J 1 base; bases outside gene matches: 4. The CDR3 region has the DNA TGTGCCACCAGCAGCGATCTAGCGGGCACAGATACGCAGTATTTT. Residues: CATSSDLAGTDTQYF.

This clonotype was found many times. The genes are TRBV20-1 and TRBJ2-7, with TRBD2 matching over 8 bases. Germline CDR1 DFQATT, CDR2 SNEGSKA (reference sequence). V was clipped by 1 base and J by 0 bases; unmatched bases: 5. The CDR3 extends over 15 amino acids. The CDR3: CSARAYAGGSYEQYF. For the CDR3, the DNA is TGCAGTGCTAGAGCCTACGCGGGAGGCTCCTACGAGCAGTACTTC.

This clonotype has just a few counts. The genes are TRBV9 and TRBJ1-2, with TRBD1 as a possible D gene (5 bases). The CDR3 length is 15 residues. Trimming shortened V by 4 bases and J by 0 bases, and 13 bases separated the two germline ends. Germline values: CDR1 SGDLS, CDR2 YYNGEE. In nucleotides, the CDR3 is TGTGCCAGCAGCCCCACAGGTGCGACTAACTATGGCTACACCTTC. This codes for CASSPTGATNYGYTF.

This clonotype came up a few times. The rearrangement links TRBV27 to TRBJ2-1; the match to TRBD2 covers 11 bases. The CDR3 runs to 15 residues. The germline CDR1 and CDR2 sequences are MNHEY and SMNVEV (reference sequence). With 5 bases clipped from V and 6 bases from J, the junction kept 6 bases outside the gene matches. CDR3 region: CASSGVAGGRNEQFF. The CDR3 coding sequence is TGTGCCAGCAGTGGGGTAGCGGGGGGGCGCAATGAGCAGTTCTTC.

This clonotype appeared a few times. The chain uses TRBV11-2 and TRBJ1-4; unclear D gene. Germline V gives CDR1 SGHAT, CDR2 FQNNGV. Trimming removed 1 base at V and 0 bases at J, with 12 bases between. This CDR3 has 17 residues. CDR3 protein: CASSLGVRSSTNEKLFF. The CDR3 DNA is TGTGCCAGCAGCTTAGGCGTCAGAAGTTCAACTAATGAAAAACTGTTTTTT.

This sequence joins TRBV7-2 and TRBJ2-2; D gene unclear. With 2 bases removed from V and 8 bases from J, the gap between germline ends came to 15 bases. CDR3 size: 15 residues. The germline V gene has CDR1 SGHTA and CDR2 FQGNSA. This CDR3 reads CASSLYLSPAGELFF. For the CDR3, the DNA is TGTGCCAGCAGCTTATACCTCTCGCCGGCGGGGGAGCTGTTTTTT.

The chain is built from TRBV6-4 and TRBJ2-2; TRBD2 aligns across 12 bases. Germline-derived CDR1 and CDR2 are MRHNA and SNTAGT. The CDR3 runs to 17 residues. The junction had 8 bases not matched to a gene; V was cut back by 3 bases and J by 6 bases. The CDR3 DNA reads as TGTGCCAGCAGTGATACGTCTAGCGGGGGGGCCTCCGGGGAGCTGTTTTTT. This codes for CASSDTSSGGASGELFF.

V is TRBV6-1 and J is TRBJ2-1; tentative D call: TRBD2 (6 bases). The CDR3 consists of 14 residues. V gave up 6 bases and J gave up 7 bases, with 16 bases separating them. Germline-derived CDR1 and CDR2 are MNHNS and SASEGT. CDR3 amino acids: CASRDLRGWNEQFF. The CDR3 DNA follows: TGTGCCAGCAGAGACTTGCGGGGTTGGAATGAGCAGTTCTTC.

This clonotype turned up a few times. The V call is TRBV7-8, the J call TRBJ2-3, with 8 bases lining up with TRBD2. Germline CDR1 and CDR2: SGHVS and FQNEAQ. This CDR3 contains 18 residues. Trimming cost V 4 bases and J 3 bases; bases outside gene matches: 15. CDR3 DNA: TGTGCCAGCAGCTGGCTCTTTCGGGGGGGCGGTGGAACAGATACGCAGTATTTT. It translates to CASSWLFRGGGGTDTQYF.

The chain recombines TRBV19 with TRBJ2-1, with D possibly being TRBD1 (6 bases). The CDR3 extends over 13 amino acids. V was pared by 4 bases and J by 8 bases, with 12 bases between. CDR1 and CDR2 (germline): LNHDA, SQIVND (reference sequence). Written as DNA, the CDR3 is TGTGCCAGTAGTAGGGTTCAGGGGCATGAGCAGTTCTTC. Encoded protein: CASSRVQGHEQFF.

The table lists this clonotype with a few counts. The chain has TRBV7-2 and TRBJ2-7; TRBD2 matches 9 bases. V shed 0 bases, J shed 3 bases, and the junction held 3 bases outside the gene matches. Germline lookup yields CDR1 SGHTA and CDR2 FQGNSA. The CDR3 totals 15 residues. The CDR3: CASSLAVSGSYEQYF. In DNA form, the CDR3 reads TGTGCCAGCAGCTTAGCGGTTAGCGGGAGCTACGAGCAGTACTTC.

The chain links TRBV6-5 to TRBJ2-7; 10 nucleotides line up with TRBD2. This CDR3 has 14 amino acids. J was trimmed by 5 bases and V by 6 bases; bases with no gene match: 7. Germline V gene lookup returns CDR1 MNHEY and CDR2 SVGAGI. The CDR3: CASSLTSGIHEQYF. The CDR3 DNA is TGTGCCAGCAGCCTTACTAGCGGGATCCACGAGCAGTACTTC.

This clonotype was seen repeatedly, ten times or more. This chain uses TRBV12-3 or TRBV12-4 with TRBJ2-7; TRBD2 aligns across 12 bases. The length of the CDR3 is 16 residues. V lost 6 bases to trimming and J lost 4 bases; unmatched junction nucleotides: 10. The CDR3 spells CASSPRLAGAEYEQYF. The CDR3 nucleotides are TGTGCCAGCAGCCCTAGACTAGCGGGGGCCGAATACGAGCAGTACTTC.

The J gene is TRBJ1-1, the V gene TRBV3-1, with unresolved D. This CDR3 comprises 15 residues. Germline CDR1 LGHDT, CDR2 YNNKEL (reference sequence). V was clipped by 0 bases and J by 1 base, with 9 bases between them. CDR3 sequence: CASSQEGRKNTEAFF. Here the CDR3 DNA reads TGTGCCAGCAGCCAAGAAGGTCGGAAGAACACTGAAGCTTTCTTT.

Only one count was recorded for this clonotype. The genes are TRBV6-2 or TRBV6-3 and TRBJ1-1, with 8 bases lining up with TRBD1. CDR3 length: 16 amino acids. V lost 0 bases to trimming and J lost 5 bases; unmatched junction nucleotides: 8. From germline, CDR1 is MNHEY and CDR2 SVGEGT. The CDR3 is CASSYSIKQGETEAFF. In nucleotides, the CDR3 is TGTGCCAGCAGTTACTCGATCAAACAGGGGGAGACTGAAGCTTTCTTT.

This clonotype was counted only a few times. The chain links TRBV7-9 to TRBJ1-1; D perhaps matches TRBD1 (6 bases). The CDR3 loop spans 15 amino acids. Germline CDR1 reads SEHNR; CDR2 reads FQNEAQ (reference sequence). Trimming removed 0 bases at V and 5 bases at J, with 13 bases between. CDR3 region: CASSLAGAQRTEAFF. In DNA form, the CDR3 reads TGTGCCAGCAGCTTAGCGGGGGCTCAACGAACTGAAGCTTTCTTT. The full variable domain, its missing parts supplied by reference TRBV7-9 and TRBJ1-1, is DTGVSQNPRHKITKRGQNVTFRCDPISEHNRLYWYRQTLGQGPEFLTYFQNEAQLEKSRLLSDRFSAERPKGSFSTLEIQRTEQGDSAMYLCASSLAGAQRTEAFFGQGTRLTVV.

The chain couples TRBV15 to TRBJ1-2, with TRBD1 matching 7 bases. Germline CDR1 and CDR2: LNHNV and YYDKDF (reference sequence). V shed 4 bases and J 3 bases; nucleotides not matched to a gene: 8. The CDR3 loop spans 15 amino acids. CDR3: CATSTPFGTDYGYTF. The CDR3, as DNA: TGTGCCACCAGCACCCCCTTCGGGACAGACTATGGCTACACCTTC.

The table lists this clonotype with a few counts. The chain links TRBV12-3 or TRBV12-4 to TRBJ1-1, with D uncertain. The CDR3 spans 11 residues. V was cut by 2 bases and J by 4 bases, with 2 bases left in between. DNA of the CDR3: TGTGCCAGCAGTTTATTCACTGAAGCTTTCTTT. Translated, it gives CASSLFTEAFF.

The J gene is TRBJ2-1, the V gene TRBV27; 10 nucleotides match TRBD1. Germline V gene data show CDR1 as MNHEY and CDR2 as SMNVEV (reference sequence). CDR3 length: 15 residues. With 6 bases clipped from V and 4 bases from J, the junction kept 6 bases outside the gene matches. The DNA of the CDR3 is TGTGCCAGCAGGACAGGGGGCCCCTTTTACAATGAGCAGTTCTTC. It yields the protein CASRTGGPFYNEQFF.

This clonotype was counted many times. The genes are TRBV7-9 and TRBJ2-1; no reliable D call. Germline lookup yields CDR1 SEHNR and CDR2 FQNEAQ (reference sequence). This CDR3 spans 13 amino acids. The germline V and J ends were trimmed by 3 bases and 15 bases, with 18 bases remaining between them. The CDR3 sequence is CASSFQAAATLFF. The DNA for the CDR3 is TGTGCCAGCAGCTTTCAGGCAGCTGCGACACTGTTCTTC.